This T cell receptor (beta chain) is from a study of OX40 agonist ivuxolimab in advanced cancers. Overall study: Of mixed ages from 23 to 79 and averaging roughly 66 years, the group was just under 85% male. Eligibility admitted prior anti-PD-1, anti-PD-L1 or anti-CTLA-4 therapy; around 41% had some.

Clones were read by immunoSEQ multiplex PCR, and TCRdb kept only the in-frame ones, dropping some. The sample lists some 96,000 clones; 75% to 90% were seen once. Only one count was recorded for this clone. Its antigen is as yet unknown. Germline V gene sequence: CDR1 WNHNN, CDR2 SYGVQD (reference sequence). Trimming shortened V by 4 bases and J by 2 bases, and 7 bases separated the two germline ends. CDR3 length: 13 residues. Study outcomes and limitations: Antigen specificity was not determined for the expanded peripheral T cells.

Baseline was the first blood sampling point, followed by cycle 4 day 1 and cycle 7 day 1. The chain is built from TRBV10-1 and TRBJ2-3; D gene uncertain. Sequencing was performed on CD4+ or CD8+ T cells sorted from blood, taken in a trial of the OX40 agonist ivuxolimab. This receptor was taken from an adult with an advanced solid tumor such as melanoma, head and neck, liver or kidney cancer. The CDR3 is CASSATNTDTQYF. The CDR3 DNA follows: TGCGCCAGCAGTGCCACCAACACAGATACGCAGTATTTT.